The 18 T cell receptor beta chains in this list originate from one sample, sequenced in a study of cytomegalovirus exposure and HLA in healthy donors. PCR employed 60 Vbeta and 13 Jbeta primers. The table came from immunoSEQ multiplex PCR; TCRdb's copy has only in-frame clones and leaves some out. The sample has 150,000 to 200,000 clones, around four fifths seen once. The specimen sequenced was PBMCs. Source of these receptors: a man aged 50 or older in good health and CMV-seronegative.

The sample holds a few counts of this clone. V gene TRBV4-1 combines with J gene TRBJ1-2; D perhaps matches TRBD1 (5 bases). V lost 2 bases and J lost 3, with 7 bases in between. This CDR3 has 13 amino acids. Germline V CDR1 and CDR2: MGHRA, YSYEKL. The CDR3 nucleotides are TGCGCCAGCAGCCAACAGGGTGACTATGGCTACACCTTC. It is translated as CASSQQGDYGYTF.

This chain joins TRBV20-1 and TRBJ2-3; maybe TRBD1 (6 bases). Germline V gene lookup returns CDR1 DFQATT and CDR2 SNEGSKA (reference sequence). The CDR3 spans 11 residues. The CDR3 loop reads CRMTGSDTQYF. For the CDR3, the DNA is TGCAGGATGACAGGTTCAGATACGCAGTATTTT.

V gene TRBV14 combines with J gene TRBJ2-7; maybe TRBD1 (6 bases). The CDR3 runs to 15 residues. Germline CDR1 reads SGHDN; CDR2 reads FVKESK. Trimming removed 3 bases from V and 7 bases from J, with 19 bases in between. The CDR3 is CASSQIRTAYGEQYF. CDR3 DNA sequence: TGTGCCAGCAGCCAGATTCGGACAGCTTATGGGGAGCAGTACTTC.

The chain is built from TRBV5-6 and TRBJ2-7, with D possibly matching TRBD2 (6 bases). V was pared by 3 bases and J by 0 bases, with 19 bases between. The CDR3 covers 17 residues. In germline, CDR1 is SGHDT, CDR2 YYEEEE. The DNA of the CDR3 is TGTGCCAGCAGCTCCGCTGCCCTCGGAGGGAGCTCCTACGAGCAGTACTTC. Residues: CASSSAALGGSSYEQYF.

The chain combines TRBV11-1 with TRBJ1-2; 8 bases match TRBD1. CDR3 length equals 14 residues. The ends lost 5 bases at V and 4 bases at J; junction bases unmatched: 6. Germline V lookup: CDR1 SGHAT, CDR2 FQDESV (reference sequence). The CDR3 nucleotides read TGTGCCAGCAGCCCCGGACAGGGATCCTATGGCTACACCTTC. This encodes CASSPGQGSYGYTF.

In its sample, this clone was seen a few times. The CDR3 sequence: CAWTPGEKLFF. CDR3 DNA: TGTGCCTGGACTCCAGGTGAAAAACTGTTTTTT. This chain links TRBV30 with TRBJ1-4; the D is unclear. Germline assignment: CDR1 GTSNPN and CDR2 SVGIG (reference sequence). The CDR3 has 11 residues. Trimming removed 4 bases at V and 7 bases at J, with 7 bases between.

DNA of the CDR3: TGTGCCAGCAGTCGTGACAGGGGGAGGTTTTCCGGGGAGCTGTTTTTT. Its translation is CASSRDRGRFSGELFF. The chain employs TRBV28 and TRBJ2-2; 9 positions match TRBD1. CDR1 is MDHEN and CDR2 is SYDVKM in the germline V gene. Losses at the gene ends were 5 bases for V and 6 bases for J; bases not matched to a gene: 10. The CDR3 sequence is 16 residues long.

The rearrangement joins TRBV19 to TRBJ1-5, with D tentatively TRBD1 (5 bases). Germline V gene data show CDR1 as LNHDA and CDR2 as SQIVND (reference sequence). Trimming cost V 2 bases and J 5 bases, with 16 bases left between them. CDR3 length: 16 amino acids. CDR3 nucleotide sequence: TGTGCCAGTAGTATACGGGGGAGGGGAACCGATCAGCCCCAGCATTTT. Its translation is CASSIRGRGTDQPQHF.

For this clone: The germline gene is not matched at one end of the junction; a read error may be the cause. This chain links TRBV7-7 with TRBJ1-5; TRBD1 matches 7 bases. This CDR3 is 14 amino acids long. Germline V gene sequence: CDR1 SSHAT, CDR2 FNYEAQ (reference sequence). In nucleotides, the CDR3 is TGTGCTAGCAGCCACGGGACAGTAAATCAGCCCCAGCATTTT. Encoded protein: CASSHGTVNQPQHF.

The chain has TRBV27 and TRBJ2-7; no clear D. Germline CDR1 reads MNHEY; CDR2 reads SMNVEV (reference sequence). CDR3 length equals 14 residues. Trimming pared 3 bases from V and 1 base from J, leaving 10 bases between. The CDR3 here is CASSFSRVSYEQYF. Here the CDR3 DNA reads TGTGCCAGCAGTTTTAGTCGGGTTTCCTACGAGCAGTACTTC.

J is TRBJ1-5 and V is TRBV6-1; 7 nucleotides align to TRBD1. This CDR3 contains 15 residues. J gave up 11 bases and V 4 bases, and 14 bases lay outside the gene matches. CDR1 is MNHNS and CDR2 is SASEGT in the germline V gene. CDR3 nucleotide sequence: TGTGCCAGCAGTGCACGGGACAGCCGGGGGCCGGCCCAGCATTTT. Protein sequence: CASSARDSRGPAQHF.

This chain joins TRBV7-3 and TRBJ2-3; no firm D call. Trimming took off 3 bases at V and 2 bases at J, with 12 bases between the two ends. From germline, CDR1 is SGHTA and CDR2 FQGTGA. This CDR3 comprises 15 residues. This CDR3 reads CASSLSSPFTDTQYF. CDR3 nucleotides: TGTGCCAGCAGCTTGTCCTCCCCCTTCACAGATACGCAGTATTTT.

V is TRBV30 and J is TRBJ2-7, with D possibly being TRBD1 (5 bases). The CDR3 totals 11 residues. Germline CDR1 reads GTSNPN; CDR2 reads SVGIG (reference sequence). Trimming took 5 bases from V and 6 from J, leaving 11 bases between them. The DNA for the CDR3 is TGTGCCTGGTCGACAGCTTCCGAGCAGTACTTC. This gives the protein CAWSTASEQYF.

This clone was seen only once. This sequence joins TRBV5-1 and TRBJ1-1, with 7 positions matching TRBD1. The V and J ends lost 4 bases and 5 bases, in that order; junction bases with no gene match: 14. This CDR3 has 16 residues. Germline V gene sequence: CDR1 SGHRS, CDR2 YFSETQ. CDR3 sequence reads: CASSLLSRDSGTEAFF. The CDR3, as DNA: TGCGCCAGCAGCCTATTATCCCGGGACAGTGGGACTGAAGCTTTCTTT.

The V gene is TRBV19, the J gene TRBJ1-3, with D possibly being TRBD1 (5 bases). This CDR3 is built from 15 residues. CDR1 LNHDA and CDR2 SQIVND come from the germline V gene (reference sequence). The CDR3 bases are TGTGTCTCAGCCTTCGCGGGGACTCCTGGAAACACCATATATTTT. It yields the protein CVSAFAGTPGNTIYF.

The rearrangement joins TRBV7-2 to TRBJ1-5; TRBD1 matches at 7 bases. The CDR3 length is 14 residues. CDR1 and CDR2 from the germline V gene are SGHTA and FQGNSA. Trimming cost V 3 bases and J 5 bases; bases outside gene matches: 4. CDR3 amino acids: CASSLDRSHQPQHF. CDR3 coding DNA: TGTGCCAGCAGCTTGGACAGGTCGCATCAGCCCCAGCATTTT.

The rearrangement links TRBV19 to TRBJ2-7; 9 nucleotides line up with TRBD1. The CDR3 extends over 15 amino acids. Unmatched junction bases numbered 8, after V lost 4 bases and J lost 4 bases. Germline assignment: CDR1 LNHDA and CDR2 SQIVND (reference sequence). The CDR3 loop is CASSKDRGSGYEQYF. The CDR3 DNA follows: TGTGCCAGTAGTAAGGACAGGGGAAGTGGGTACGAGCAGTACTTC. Based on the CDR3 plus reference TRBV19 and TRBJ2-7, the full variable domain is DGGITQSPKYLFRKEGQNVTLSCEQNLNHDAMYWYRQDPGQGLRLIYYSQIVNDFQKGDIAEGYSVSREKKESFPLTVTSAQKNPTAFYLCASSKDRGSGYEQYFGPGTRLTVT.

The sample holds a few counts of this clone. V usage is TRBV5-1 and J usage is TRBJ1-1, with D maybe TRBD1 (5 bases). The V end was cut by 6 bases, the J end by 3 bases, with 15 bases between. CDR1 and CDR2 from the germline V gene are SGHRS and YFSETQ. This CDR3 has 14 residues. CDR3 sequence reads: CASTADIGDTEAFF. CDR3 nucleotide sequence: TGCGCCAGCACCGCGGACATTGGGGACACTGAAGCTTTCTTT.